Shown below are 31 T cell receptor beta chains from a single sample sequenced in a study of cytomegalovirus exposure and HLA in healthy donors. The data were produced by immunoSEQ multiplex PCR, yet TCRdb's version contains in-frame clones alone and is incomplete. Among more than 140,000 clones listed, 85% to 90% were seen once. Sequenced input: PBMCs. The source is a young woman in good health and CMV-seropositive.

The rearrangement joins TRBV6-4 to TRBJ1-1, with 9 bases that match TRBD1. The CDR3 covers 14 residues. Germline CDR1 is MRHNA and CDR2 is SNTAGT. Germline trimming cut 7 bases from V and 1 base from J; bases unmatched to any gene: 4. The CDR3 here is CASKKGQGNTEAFF. The CDR3 nucleotides read TGTGCCAGCAAGAAGGGACAGGGGAACACTGAAGCTTTCTTT.

The V call is TRBV6-1, the J call TRBJ1-2, with a possible D match to TRBD1 (6 bases). The CDR3 contains 13 residues. Trimming removed 2 bases from V and 7 bases from J, with 11 bases in between. Looked up from germline, CDR1 is MNHNS and CDR2 is SASEGT. The CDR3, as DNA: TGTGCCAGCAGTGAAAGCAGGGGCCTTGGCTACACCTTC. This codes for CASSESRGLGYTF.

The chain joins TRBV7-8 to TRBJ1-3, with TRBD1 matching over 9 bases. J was trimmed by 8 bases and V by 5 bases; bases with no gene match: 10. The CDR3 length is 15 residues. CDR1 and CDR2 from the germline V gene are SGHVS and FQNEAQ. The CDR3 DNA reads as TGTGCCAGCAGCGCCCGGACAGGGGATCAAGACACCATATATTTT. Amino acid sequence: CASSARTGDQDTIYF.

CDR3 loop: CASSRGRGTDTQYF. DNA for the CDR3: TGTGCCAGCTCACGGGGCAGGGGCACAGATACGCAGTATTTT. This chain uses TRBV18 with TRBJ2-3, with D perhaps matching TRBD1 (5 bases). CDR1 and CDR2 from the germline V gene are KGHSH and LQKENI. The V end lost 4 bases, the J end lost 1 base, and 9 bases lay between the germline ends. This CDR3 is 14 amino acids long.

The rearrangement uses TRBV2 and TRBJ2-5; perhaps TRBD1 as D (6 bases). Germline assignment: CDR1 SNHLY and CDR2 FYNNEI. This CDR3 region has 16 residues. The ends were cut back, 2 bases at V and 2 bases at J, with 15 bases in the middle. The DNA of the CDR3 is TGTGCCAGCAGTGAATGGTTGGCAGGGGAACAAGAGACCCAGTACTTC. Its translation is CASSEWLAGEQETQYF.

This chain uses TRBV15 with TRBJ2-1, with TRBD2 identical over 10 bases. V shed 1 base, J shed 2 bases, and the junction held 2 bases outside the gene matches. The CDR3 is 16 residues long. Germline V gene sequence: CDR1 LNHNV, CDR2 YYDKDF (reference sequence). In DNA form, the CDR3 reads TGTGCCACCAGCAGAGGGCTAGCGGGAGCCTACAATGAGCAGTTCTTC. This encodes CATSRGLAGAYNEQFF.

V gene TRBV19 combines with J gene TRBJ2-3; D gene unclear. In germline, CDR1 is LNHDA, CDR2 SQIVND (reference sequence). Trimming took off 4 bases at V and 8 bases at J, with 7 bases between the two ends. There are 11 residues in the CDR3. The CDR3 here is CASSTSSTQYF. The DNA of the CDR3 is TGTGCCAGTAGTACTTCGAGTACGCAGTATTTT.

The V call is TRBV7-3, the J call TRBJ1-1; weak D call: TRBD1 (6 bases). The V gene's germline CDR1 is SGHTA and CDR2 FQGTGA. CDR3 length equals 14 residues. The V end lost 2 bases, the J end lost 7 bases, and 14 bases lay between the germline ends. The CDR3 DNA follows: TGTGCCAGCAGCTTAGGACACAGGGTTGGTGAAGCTTTCTTT. It codes for CASSLGHRVGEAFF.

This sequence joins TRBV11-3 and TRBJ2-7, with 7 bases that match TRBD1. The ends lost 8 bases at V and 4 bases at J; junction bases unmatched: 14. This CDR3 comprises 15 residues. In germline, CDR1 is SGHNT, CDR2 YENEEA. Here the CDR3 reads CASLDRDREIYEQYF. For the CDR3, the DNA is TGTGCCAGCCTAGACAGGGACCGCGAGATTTACGAGCAGTACTTC.

This rearrangement joins TRBV28 to TRBJ1-2; D may be TRBD1 (6 bases). This CDR3 has 13 residues. The germline V gene has CDR1 MDHEN and CDR2 SYDVKM. V shed 6 bases and J shed 4 bases, with 12 bases lying between them. Here the CDR3 DNA reads TGTGCCAGCAGCAAGACAGGAGGCTATGGCTACACCTTC. It yields the protein CASSKTGGYGYTF.

This chain uses TRBV10-1 with TRBJ2-1; 12 bases map to TRBD2. The V gene end was trimmed by 0 bases and the J gene end by 1 base; junction bases not matched to a gene: 10. This CDR3 is built from 20 residues. Per germline, CDR1 WNHNN and CDR2 SYGVQD (reference sequence). The CDR3 spells CASSESLPSGRAGSYNEQFF. CDR3 bases: TGCGCCAGCAGTGAGTCGTTACCTAGCGGGAGGGCCGGTTCCTACAATGAGCAGTTCTTC.

This rearrangement joins TRBV28 to TRBJ2-4; possible D gene TRBD2, 5 bases. Trimming removed 3 bases at V and 8 bases at J, with 14 bases between. Germline-derived CDR1 and CDR2 are MDHEN and SYDVKM. This CDR3 is 14 amino acids long. CDR3 in DNA: TGTGCCAGCAGTTTCACCGGGATTGTGGACATTCAGTACTTC. It codes for CASSFTGIVDIQYF.

The rearrangement uses TRBV7-7 and TRBJ2-5; 8 nucleotides agree with TRBD1. The CDR3 sequence is 14 residues long. Germline V gene data show CDR1 as SSHAT and CDR2 as FNYEAQ (reference sequence). The V segment lost 8 bases and the J segment 5 bases; nucleotides outside the gene matches: 10. The CDR3 nucleotides read TGTGCCAGCGGGGCAGGGGGCCCGTGGGAGACCCAGTACTTC. As protein: CASGAGGPWETQYF. Full variable domain (outside the CDR3, taken from reference TRBV7-7 and TRBJ2-5): GAGVSQSPRYKVTKRGQDVTLRCDPISSHATLYWYQQALGQGPEFLTYFNYEAQPDKSGLPSDRFSAERPEGSISTLTIQRTEQRDSAMYRCASGAGGPWETQYFGPGTRLLVL.

The J gene is TRBJ2-7, the V gene TRBV28; no reliable D call. V lost 6 bases and J 6 bases, leaving 21 bases between the germline ends. This CDR3 has 15 amino acids. CDR1 MDHEN and CDR2 SYDVKM come from the germline V gene. The CDR3 DNA sequence: TGTGCCAGCAGCTTCAGGCCTTCCAGGTTACCCGAGCAGTACTTC. It translates to CASSFRPSRLPEQYF. The variable domain in full, with the rest retrieved from reference TRBV28 and TRBJ2-7, is DVKVTQSSRYLVKRTGEKVFLECVQDMDHENMFWYRQDPGLGLRLIYFSYDVKMKEKGDIPEGYSVSREKKERFSLILESASTNQTSMYLCASSFRPSRLPEQYFGPGTRLTVT.

CDR3 residues: CASGTSTDTQYF. CDR3 nucleotide sequence: TGTGCCAGCGGGACTAGCACAGATACGCAGTATTTT. This chain links TRBV7-9 with TRBJ2-3; possible D gene TRBD2, 6 bases. The germline V and J ends were trimmed by 8 bases and 0 bases, with 6 bases remaining between them. The CDR3 sequence is 12 residues long. Germline V gives CDR1 SEHNR, CDR2 FQNEAQ (reference sequence).

The chain has TRBV6-5 and TRBJ1-2, with 10 positions matching TRBD1. The CDR3 sequence is 14 residues long. Unmatched junction bases numbered 5, after V lost 6 bases and J lost 4 bases. Germline V gene sequence: CDR1 MNHEY, CDR2 SVGAGI. In nucleotides, the CDR3 is TGTGCCAGCAGGCGGGGACAGGGGAGCTATGGCTACACCTTC. Translated, it gives CASRRGQGSYGYTF.

Here the CDR3 DNA reads TGCGCCAGCAGCTTTGGGGGGGTCCAAGAGACCCAGTACTTC. This translates into CASSFGGVQETQYF. The chain is built from TRBV5-1 and TRBJ2-5; 7 bases match TRBD2. This CDR3 is 14 amino acids long. The junction had 2 bases not matched to a gene; V was cut back by 2 bases and J by 1 base. CDR1 is SGHRS, CDR2 YFSETQ, per germline.

This chain joins TRBV27 and TRBJ1-2; D possibly corresponds to TRBD1 (6 bases). The CDR3 loop spans 15 amino acids. CDR1 and CDR2 (germline): MNHEY, SMNVEV (reference sequence). The V end lost 8 bases, the J end lost 2 bases, and 18 bases lay between the germline ends. CDR3 sequence reads: CASLPYRGGNYGYTF. As DNA, the CDR3 is TGTGCCAGCCTGCCCTATAGAGGGGGAAACTATGGCTACACCTTC.

The rearrangement joins TRBV7-9 to TRBJ2-1; D is possibly TRBD2 (6 bases). From germline, CDR1 is SEHNR and CDR2 FQNEAQ (reference sequence). Trimming took 5 bases from V and 2 from J, leaving 25 bases between them. There are 19 residues in the CDR3. Here the CDR3 DNA reads TGTGCCAGCAGCCAGCCCGTTGGTAGCGGTCCATGGGCCTACAATGAGCAGTTCTTC. It translates to CASSQPVGSGPWAYNEQFF.

The CDR3 sequence is CASSSRADTQYF. CDR3 DNA sequence: TGTGCCAGCTCATCGAGGGCAGATACGCAGTATTTT. This chain links TRBV4-2 with TRBJ2-3; weak D call: TRBD2 (5 bases). Germline V gene lookup returns CDR1 LGHNA and CDR2 YNFKEQ. This CDR3 has 12 residues. The V end was cut by 8 bases, the J end by 4 bases, with 10 bases between.

Comments on this clone: Other nucleotide sequences from this sample produce the same CDR3. The chain employs TRBV5-1 and TRBJ2-7, with TRBD1 matching over 10 bases. Germline lookup yields CDR1 SGHRS and CDR2 YFSETQ. CDR3 size: 14 residues. J lost 4 bases, V lost 3 bases, and 4 bases had no gene match. CDR3 in DNA: TGCGCCAGCAGCTCCCGGGACAGGGGTTACGAGCAGTACTTC. Amino acid sequence: CASSSRDRGYEQYF.

This clone was seen a few times. The chain links TRBV27 to TRBJ2-7; no definite D call. V gave up 8 bases and J gave up 6 bases, with 17 bases separating them. Germline CDR1 reads MNHEY; CDR2 reads SMNVEV (reference sequence). The CDR3 extends over 13 amino acids. CDR3 residues: CASSWAQPPEQYF. The DNA of the CDR3 is TGTGCCAGCTCCTGGGCTCAGCCTCCCGAGCAGTACTTC.

V gene TRBV5-4 combines with J gene TRBJ2-3; D gene unclear. The V end was cut by 0 bases, the J end by 2 bases, with 16 bases between. Germline lookup yields CDR1 SGHNT and CDR2 YYREEE (reference sequence). The CDR3 length is 17 residues. CDR3 amino acids: CASSLAAPAVATDTQYF. CDR3 DNA sequence: TGTGCCAGCAGCTTGGCAGCCCCGGCGGTGGCCACAGATACGCAGTATTTT.

The chain recombines TRBV11-3 with TRBJ1-5, with 8 bases lining up with TRBD1. Looked up from germline, CDR1 is SGHNT and CDR2 is YENEEA. V lost 5 bases and J lost 0; bases outside the gene matches: 3. The CDR3 runs 15 residues. CDR3 nucleotide sequence: TGTGCCAGCAGCCCGACAGGGGATAGCAATCAGCCCCAGCATTTT. Translation gives CASSPTGDSNQPQHF.

The V and J genes are TRBV29-1 and TRBJ1-1; a possible D gene is TRBD1 (6 bases). In germline, CDR1 is SQVTM, CDR2 ANQGSEA. V was shortened by 7 bases and J by 4 bases, with 16 bases between the two germline ends. The CDR3 length is 13 residues. CDR3 residues: CSARGGAFTEAFF. CDR3 sequence (DNA): TGCAGCGCCAGAGGGGGGGCTTTCACTGAAGCTTTCTTT.

The chain is built from TRBV7-8 and TRBJ2-2, with TRBD1 matching over 8 bases. The germline V gene has CDR1 SGHVS and CDR2 FQNEAQ. This CDR3 is 16 amino acids long. V shed 3 bases, J shed 7 bases, and the junction held 10 bases outside the gene matches. CDR3 sequence (DNA): TGTGCCAGCAGCTTTCTGTTCAGGGGGCCGGACGGGGAGCTGTTTTTT. Translation: CASSFLFRGPDGELFF.

This chain connects TRBV2 to TRBJ1-1; D perhaps matches TRBD1 (6 bases). Germline CDR1 SNHLY, CDR2 FYNNEI. The CDR3 contains 13 residues. The ends were cut back, 1 base at V and 10 bases at J, with 13 bases in the middle. The CDR3: CASSEGGGWIAFF. Written as DNA, the CDR3 is TGTGCCAGCAGTGAAGGAGGGGGTTGGATAGCTTTCTTT.

This clone was seen a single time. The J gene is TRBJ2-1, the V gene TRBV18; 13 bases line up with TRBD2. The ends lost 4 bases at V and 5 bases at J; junction bases unmatched: 5. This CDR3 has 16 residues. Germline V gene data show CDR1 as KGHSH and CDR2 as LQKENI. Written as DNA, the CDR3 is TGTGCCAGCTCACGCGGGACTAGCGGGGTAGACAATGAGCAGTTCTTC. This sequence encodes CASSRGTSGVDNEQFF.

This chain links TRBV11-2 with TRBJ2-3, with 12 bases matching TRBD2. The germline gives CDR1 SGHAT, CDR2 FQNNGV. Trimming at V came to 0 bases and at J to 4 bases, leaving 8 bases not matched to a gene. The CDR3 is 18 residues long. The CDR3 is CASSLELRLAGVPDTQYF. The DNA for the CDR3 is TGTGCCAGCAGCTTAGAATTACGACTAGCGGGAGTCCCAGATACGCAGTATTTT.

J is TRBJ2-1 and V is TRBV11-1; D is unresolved. The CDR3 consists of 13 residues. V was trimmed by 3 bases and J by 8 bases, leaving 11 bases between them. The V gene's germline CDR1 is SGHAT and CDR2 FQDESV (reference sequence). CDR3: CASSFFSKDEQFF. CDR3 sequence (DNA): TGTGCCAGCAGCTTTTTCAGTAAAGATGAGCAGTTCTTC.

This clone was observed a handful of times. The CDR3 DNA is TGCGCCAGCAGTGATGGAGGGGGCGGTGAAGCTTTCTTT. Protein product: CASSDGGGGEAFF. J is TRBJ1-1 and V is TRBV10-1; 7 nucleotides agree with TRBD1. J lost 7 bases, V lost 3 bases, and 5 bases had no gene match. Germline values: CDR1 WNHNN, CDR2 SYGVQD (reference sequence). The CDR3 totals 13 residues.